This paragraph reports one TCR beta chain. Its antigen remains unknown. V shed 5 bases and J shed 1 base, with 18 bases lying between them. CDR3 length: 17 amino acids. Germline V gene lookup returns CDR1 SGHAT and CDR2 FQDESV (reference sequence). The data are from a study of OX40 agonist ivuxolimab in advanced cancers. Study at large: Patients in the trial were receiving intravenous ivuxolimab every 2 weeks, at doses of 0.01 to 10 mg/kg.

Produced via immunoSEQ multiplex PCR; TCRdb's table is partial and in-frame only. The repertoire holds 65,000 to 80,000 clones, with roughly 91% as singletons. Findings and limits, study-wide: Partial responders dosed at 0.1-3.0 mg/kg displayed clonal expansion ranking among the lowest.

The sequenced sample was CD4+ or CD8+ T cells sorted from blood, obtained in a trial of the OX40 agonist ivuxolimab. The chain links TRBV11-1 to TRBJ2-1; perhaps TRBD2 as D (6 bases). The TCR was taken from an adult with an advanced solid tumor such as melanoma, head and neck, liver or kidney cancer. The CDR3 reads CASSPEGGILSYNEQFF. CDR3 DNA: TGTGCCAGCAGCCCCGAAGGCGGGATCCTTTCCTACAATGAGCAGTTCTTC.